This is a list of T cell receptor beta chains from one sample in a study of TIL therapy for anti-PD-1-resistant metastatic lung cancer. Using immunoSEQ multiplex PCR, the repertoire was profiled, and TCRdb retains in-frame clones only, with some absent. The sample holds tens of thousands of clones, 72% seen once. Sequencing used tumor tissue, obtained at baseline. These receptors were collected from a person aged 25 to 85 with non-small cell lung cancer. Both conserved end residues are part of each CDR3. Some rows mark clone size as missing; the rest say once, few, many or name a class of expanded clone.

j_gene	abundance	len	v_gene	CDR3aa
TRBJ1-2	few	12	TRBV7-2	CASSYQNYGYTF
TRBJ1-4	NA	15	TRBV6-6	CASRRDGEANEKLFF
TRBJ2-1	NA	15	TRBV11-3	CASSRLAGGHNEQFF
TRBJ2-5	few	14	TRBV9	CASSVGGNQETQYF
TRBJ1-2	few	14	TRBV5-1	CASSLVLGRDGYTF
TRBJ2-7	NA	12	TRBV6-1	CAIPTSPYEQYF
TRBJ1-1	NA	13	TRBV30	CAWRSGSNTEAFF
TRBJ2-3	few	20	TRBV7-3	CASSLHGGLAGGHGADTQYF
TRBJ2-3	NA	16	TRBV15	CATSKNGQNPTDTQYF
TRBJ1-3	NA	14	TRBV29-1	CSVRESRSGNTIYF
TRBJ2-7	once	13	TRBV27	CASSLHLSYEQYF
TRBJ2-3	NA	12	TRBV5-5	CASSPSTDTQYF
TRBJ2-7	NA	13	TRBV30	CAWSRGPGNEQYF
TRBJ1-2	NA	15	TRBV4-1	CASSQRPGFGYGYTF
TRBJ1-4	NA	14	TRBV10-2	CASSLMWTNEKLFF
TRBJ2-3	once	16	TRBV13	CASSWTPDSSTDTQYF
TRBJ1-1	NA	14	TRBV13	CASSLRGLVTEAFF
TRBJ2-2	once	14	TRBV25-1	CASSESRNTGELFF
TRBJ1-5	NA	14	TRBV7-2	CASSLGSGVRPQHF
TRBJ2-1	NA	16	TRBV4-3	CASSHLGQVLHNEQFF
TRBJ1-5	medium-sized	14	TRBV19	CASGWQGGNQPQHF